This T cell receptor beta chain derives from a study of CD8 T cells in ankylosing spondylitis. Between the trimmed V and J ends, which lost 0 bases and 1 base, there was a span of 7 bases. CDR1 SGHRS and CDR2 YFSETQ come from the germline V gene. The CDR3 contains 14 residues. TCRdb re-called the 5' RACE reads with MiXCR, one entry per CDR3 protein. The table records under 55,000 distinct CDR3 sequences, approximately 7.4% of them present only once. The sample holds a few counts of this clonotype. The specimen was blood, either unsorted or a sorted T cell fraction (not recorded which). The source is a female donor with ankylosing spondylitis or in good health (not recorded which). This sequence joins TRBV5-1 and TRBJ1-1; D call uncertain. The chain's CDR3 is CASSLEGWNTEAFF. The CDR3 DNA reads as TGCGCCAGCAGCTTGGAGGGTTGGAACACTGAAGCTTTCTTT.